Shown below are 3 T cell receptor beta chains from a single sample sequenced in a study of T cell changes during pregnancy in multiple sclerosis. Assay used: immunoSEQ multiplex PCR; TCRdb lists only in-frame clones, some missing. In the table there are 60,000 to 75,000 clones, approximately 91% of which are singletons. This specimen was peripheral blood, taken in the third trimester of pregnancy. The receptors come from a female donor with multiple sclerosis, enrolled in a pregnancy study.

This clone showed up just a few times. V and J are TRBV6-1 and TRBJ1-6; TRBD1 is a possible D gene (6 bases). The CDR3 sequence is 13 residues long. With 6 bases removed from V and 12 bases from J, the gap between germline ends came to 15 bases. From germline, CDR1 is MNHNS and CDR2 SASEGT. Here the CDR3 DNA reads TGTGCCAGCAGGGAAACAGGGACGGGACCCCTCCACTTT. Protein product: CASRETGTGPLHF.

This clone was counted a single time. This chain uses TRBV19 with TRBJ1-1; 8 bases are a match to TRBD1. With V trimmed by 4 bases and J by 5 bases, 3 bases remained unmatched. Germline V gene data show CDR1 as LNHDA and CDR2 as SQIVND (reference sequence). CDR3 length: 13 residues. CDR3 DNA: TGTGCCAGTAGTAATAACAGGGGGACTGAAGCTTTCTTT. It specifies CASSNNRGTEAFF.

This clone has just one count. The gene calls are TRBV7-9 and TRBJ1-1, with 9 bases lining up with TRBD1. The junction had 4 bases not matched to a gene; V was cut back by 4 bases and J by 1 base. The CDR3 sequence is 15 residues long. CDR1 is SEHNR and CDR2 is FQNEAQ in the germline V gene (reference sequence). Here the CDR3 DNA reads TGTGCCAGCAGCTGGGCACAGGGGGCGAACACTGAAGCTTTCTTT. Amino acids: CASSWAQGANTEAFF.